The 5 T cell receptor beta chains in this list originate from one sample, sequenced in a study of neurological immune-mediated disorders. Via MiXCR, TCRdb re-called the 5' RACE reads, giving one row per CDR3 protein. The table shows about 50,000 distinct CDR3 sequences, with approximately 10% occurring only once. Specimen: PBMCs. The source of these receptors is a man aged 65 to 85 with HTLV-1-associated myelopathy (HAM/TSP).

Concerning this clonotype: One end of the junction is discordant with germline, which a read error may explain. The genes are TRBV27 and TRBJ2-7; D may match TRBD1 or TRBD2 (5 bases each). Germline CDR1 MNHEY, CDR2 SMNVEV (reference sequence). The CDR3 extends over 12 amino acids. Here the CDR3 reads CVSRELVPEQYF. The CDR3 DNA reads as TGTGTCAGCAGGGAACTAGTACCCGAGCAGTACTTC.

This clonotype was recorded at least ten times. The CDR3 sequence is CASSGDLGGNQPQHF. The CDR3 DNA sequence: TGTGCCAGCAGCGGGGACCTCGGGGGCAATCAGCCCCAGCATTTT. V is TRBV9 and J is TRBJ1-5; D possibly corresponds to TRBD1 (5 bases). Germline lookup yields CDR1 SGDLS and CDR2 YYNGEE. Trimming shortened V by 3 bases and J by 2 bases, and 12 bases separated the two germline ends. The CDR3 totals 15 residues.

This clonotype appeared many times. The chain couples TRBV15 to TRBJ2-6; D not resolved. This CDR3 comprises 14 residues. Looked up from germline, CDR1 is LNHNV and CDR2 is YYDKDF (reference sequence). The V end was cut by 3 bases, the J end by 0 bases, with 3 bases between. The CDR3: CATSSYSGANVLTF. The CDR3 nucleotides read TGTGCCACCAGCAGTTACTCTGGGGCCAACGTCCTGACTTTC.

Many counts were recorded for this clonotype. V and J are TRBV4-1 and TRBJ2-7; tentatively, D is TRBD1 (6 bases). Deletions cut 5 bases from V and 2 bases from J, with 22 bases between. The CDR3 consists of 17 residues. In germline, CDR1 is MGHRA, CDR2 YSYEKL. The CDR3 bases are TGCGCCAGCAGCTCCGTCCTCCCGGGACAACTGCCCTACGAGCAGTACTTC. Translation: CASSSVLPGQLPYEQYF.

This clonotype came up many times. The CDR3 sequence is CASSTAGAVATNEKLFF. For the CDR3, the DNA is TGTGCCAGCAGTACCGCGGGCGCGGTGGCAACTAATGAAAAACTGTTTTTT. The J gene is TRBJ1-4, the V gene TRBV28; D is uncertain. The CDR3 length is 17 residues. In germline, CDR1 is MDHEN, CDR2 SYDVKM. Trimming removed 5 bases from V and 0 bases from J, with 16 bases in between.